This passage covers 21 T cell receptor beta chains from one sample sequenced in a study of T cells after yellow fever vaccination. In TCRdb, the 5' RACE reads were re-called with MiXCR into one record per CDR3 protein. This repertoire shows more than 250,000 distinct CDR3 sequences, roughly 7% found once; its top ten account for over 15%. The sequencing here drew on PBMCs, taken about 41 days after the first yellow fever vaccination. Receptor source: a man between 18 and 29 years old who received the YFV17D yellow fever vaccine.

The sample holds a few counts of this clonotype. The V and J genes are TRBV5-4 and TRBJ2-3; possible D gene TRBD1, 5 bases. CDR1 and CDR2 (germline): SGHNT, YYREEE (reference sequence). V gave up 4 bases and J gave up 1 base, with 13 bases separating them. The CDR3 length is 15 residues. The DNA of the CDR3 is TGTGCCAGCAGCCCCGACTGGGGCCGCACAGATACGCAGTATTTT. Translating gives CASSPDWGRTDTQYF.

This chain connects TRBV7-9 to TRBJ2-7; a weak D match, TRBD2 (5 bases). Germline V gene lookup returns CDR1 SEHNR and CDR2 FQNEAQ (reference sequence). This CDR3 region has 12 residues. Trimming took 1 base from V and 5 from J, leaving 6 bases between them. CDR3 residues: CASSLGSDEQYF. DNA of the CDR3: TGTGCCAGCAGCTTAGGTAGCGACGAGCAGTACTTC.

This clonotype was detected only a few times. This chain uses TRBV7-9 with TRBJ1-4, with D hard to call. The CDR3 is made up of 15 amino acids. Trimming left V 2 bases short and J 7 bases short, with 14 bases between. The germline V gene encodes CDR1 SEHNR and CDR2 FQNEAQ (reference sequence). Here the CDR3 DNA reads TGTGCCAGCAGCTTACAGGTGGACGTGGGTGAAAAACTGTTTTTT. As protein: CASSLQVDVGEKLFF.

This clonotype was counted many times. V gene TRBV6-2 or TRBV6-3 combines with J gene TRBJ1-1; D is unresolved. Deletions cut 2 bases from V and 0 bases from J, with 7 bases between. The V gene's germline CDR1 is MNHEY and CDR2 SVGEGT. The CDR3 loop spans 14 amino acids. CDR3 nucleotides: TGTGCCAGCAGTTACGGCGGCATGAACACTGAAGCTTTCTTT. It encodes CASSYGGMNTEAFF.

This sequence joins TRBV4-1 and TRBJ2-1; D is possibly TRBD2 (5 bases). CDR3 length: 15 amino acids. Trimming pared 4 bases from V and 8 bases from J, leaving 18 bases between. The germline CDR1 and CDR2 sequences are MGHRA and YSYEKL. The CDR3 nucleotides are TGCGCCAGCAGCCCTAGAACAACTAGTCGCCATGAGCAGTTCTTC. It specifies CASSPRTTSRHEQFF.

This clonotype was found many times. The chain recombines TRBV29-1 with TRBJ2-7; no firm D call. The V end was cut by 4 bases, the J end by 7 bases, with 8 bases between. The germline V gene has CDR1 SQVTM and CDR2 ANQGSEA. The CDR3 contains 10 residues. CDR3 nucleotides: TGCAGCGTTGGATCCCTGGAGCAGTACTTC. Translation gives CSVGSLEQYF.

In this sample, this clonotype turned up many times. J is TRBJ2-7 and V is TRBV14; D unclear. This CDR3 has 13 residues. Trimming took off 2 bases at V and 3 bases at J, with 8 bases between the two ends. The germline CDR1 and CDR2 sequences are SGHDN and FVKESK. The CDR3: CASSQQFGYEQYV. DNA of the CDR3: TGTGCCAGCAGCCAACAGTTTGGCTACGAGCAGTACGTC.

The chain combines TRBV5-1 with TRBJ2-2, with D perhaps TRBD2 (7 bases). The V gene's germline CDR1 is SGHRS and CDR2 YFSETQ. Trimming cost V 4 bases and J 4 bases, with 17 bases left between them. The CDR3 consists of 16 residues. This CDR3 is CASSLGGASSTGELFF. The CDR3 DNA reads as TGCGCCAGCAGCCTGGGGGGGGCCTCGAGCACCGGGGAGCTGTTTTTT.

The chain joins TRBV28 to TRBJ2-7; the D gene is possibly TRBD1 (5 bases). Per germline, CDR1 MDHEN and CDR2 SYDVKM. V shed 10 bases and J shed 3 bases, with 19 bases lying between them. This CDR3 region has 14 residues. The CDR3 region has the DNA TGTGCCACCACCGCAGGGAAGGTTCTCTACGAGCAGTACGTC. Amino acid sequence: CATTAGKVLYEQYV.

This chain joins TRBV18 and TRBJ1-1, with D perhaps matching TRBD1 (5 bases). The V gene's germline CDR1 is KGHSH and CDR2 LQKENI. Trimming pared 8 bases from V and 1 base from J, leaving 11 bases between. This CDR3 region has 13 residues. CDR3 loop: CASRSGENTEAFF. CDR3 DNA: TGTGCCAGCCGATCGGGGGAGAACACTGAAGCTTTCTTT.

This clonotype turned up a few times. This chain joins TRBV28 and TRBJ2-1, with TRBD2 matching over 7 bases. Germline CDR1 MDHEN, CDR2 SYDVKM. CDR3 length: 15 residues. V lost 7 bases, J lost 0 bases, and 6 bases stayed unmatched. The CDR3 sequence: CASTWGGSSYNEQFF. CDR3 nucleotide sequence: TGTGCCAGCACCTGGGGGGGAAGCTCCTACAATGAGCAGTTCTTC.

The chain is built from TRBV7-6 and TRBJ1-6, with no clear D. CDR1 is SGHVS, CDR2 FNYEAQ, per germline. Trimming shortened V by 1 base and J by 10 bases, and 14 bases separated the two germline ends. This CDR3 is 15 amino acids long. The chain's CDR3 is CASSLDSRGGSPLHF. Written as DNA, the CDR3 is TGTGCCAGCAGCTTAGATTCCCGGGGAGGCTCACCCCTCCACTTT.

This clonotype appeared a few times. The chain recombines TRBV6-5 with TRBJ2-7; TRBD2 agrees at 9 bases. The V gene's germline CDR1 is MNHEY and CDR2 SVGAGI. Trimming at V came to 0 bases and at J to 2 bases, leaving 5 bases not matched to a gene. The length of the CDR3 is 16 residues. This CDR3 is CASSYSIAGAAYEQYV. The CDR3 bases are TGTGCCAGCAGTTACTCGATAGCGGGGGCTGCCTACGAGCAGTACGTC.

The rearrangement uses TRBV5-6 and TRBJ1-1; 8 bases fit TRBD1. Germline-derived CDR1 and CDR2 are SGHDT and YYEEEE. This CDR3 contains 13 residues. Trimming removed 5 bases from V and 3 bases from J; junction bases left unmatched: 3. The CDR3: CASRTDRDTEAFF. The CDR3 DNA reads TGTGCCAGCAGAACGGACAGGGACACTGAAGCTTTCTTT.

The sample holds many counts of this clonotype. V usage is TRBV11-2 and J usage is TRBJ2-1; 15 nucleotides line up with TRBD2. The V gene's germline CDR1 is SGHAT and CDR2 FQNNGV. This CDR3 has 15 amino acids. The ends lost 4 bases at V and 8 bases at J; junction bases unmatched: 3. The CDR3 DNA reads TGTGCCAGCAGCTGGACTAGCGGGGGGGCTTATGAGCAGTTCTTC. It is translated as CASSWTSGGAYEQFF.

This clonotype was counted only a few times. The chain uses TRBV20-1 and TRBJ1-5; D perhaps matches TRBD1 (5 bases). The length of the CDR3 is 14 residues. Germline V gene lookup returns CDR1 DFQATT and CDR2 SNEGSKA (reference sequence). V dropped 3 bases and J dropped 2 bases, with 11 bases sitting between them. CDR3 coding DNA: TGCAGTGCTAGGGGGCCTTCGGGCAATCAGCCCCAGCATTTT. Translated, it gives CSARGPSGNQPQHF.

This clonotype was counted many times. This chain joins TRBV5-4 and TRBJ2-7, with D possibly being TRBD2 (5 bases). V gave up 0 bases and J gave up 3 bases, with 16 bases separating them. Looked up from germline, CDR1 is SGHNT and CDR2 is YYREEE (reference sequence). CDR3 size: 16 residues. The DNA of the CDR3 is TGTGCCAGCAGCTTGGGACTCCACCCGGGGAACTACGAGCAGTACTTC. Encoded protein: CASSLGLHPGNYEQYF. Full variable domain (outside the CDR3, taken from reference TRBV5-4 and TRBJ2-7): ETGVTQSPTHLIKTRGQQVTLRCSSQSGHNTVSWYQQALGQGPQFIFQYYREEENGRGNFPPRFSGLQFPNYSSELNVNALELDDSALYLCASSLGLHPGNYEQYFGPGTRLTVT.

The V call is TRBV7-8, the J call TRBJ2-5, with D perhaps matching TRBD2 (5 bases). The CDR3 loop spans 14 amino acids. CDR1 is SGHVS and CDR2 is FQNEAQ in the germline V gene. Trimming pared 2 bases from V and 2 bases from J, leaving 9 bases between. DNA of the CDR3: TGTGCCAGCAGCTTATCCGAGGGTCAAGAGACCCAGTACTTC. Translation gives CASSLSEGQETQYF.

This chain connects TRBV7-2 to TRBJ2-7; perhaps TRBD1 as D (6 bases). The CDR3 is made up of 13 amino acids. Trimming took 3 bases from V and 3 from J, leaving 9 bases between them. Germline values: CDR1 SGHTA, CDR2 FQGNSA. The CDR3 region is CASSFLDSYEQYF. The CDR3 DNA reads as TGTGCCAGCAGCTTTTTGGACAGCTACGAGCAGTACTTC.

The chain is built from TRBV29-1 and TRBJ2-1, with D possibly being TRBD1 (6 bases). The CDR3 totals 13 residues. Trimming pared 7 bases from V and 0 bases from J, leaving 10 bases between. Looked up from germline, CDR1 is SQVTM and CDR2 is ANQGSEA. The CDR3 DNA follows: TGCAGCGCCGGACAGAGCTCCTACAATGAGCAGTTCTTC. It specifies CSAGQSSYNEQFF.

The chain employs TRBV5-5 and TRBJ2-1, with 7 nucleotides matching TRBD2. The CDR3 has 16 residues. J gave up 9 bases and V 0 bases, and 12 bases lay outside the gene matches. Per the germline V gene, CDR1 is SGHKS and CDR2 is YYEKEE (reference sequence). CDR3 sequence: CASSLAGGTVLGEQFF. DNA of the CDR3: TGTGCCAGCAGCTTGGCCGGGGGGACGGTCTTGGGTGAGCAGTTCTTC.